The 24 T cell receptor beta chains listed next were all sequenced from one sample in a study of identical twins. TCRdb reprocessed the 5' RACE reads with MiXCR, giving one entry per CDR3 protein. The repertoire has around 550,000 distinct CDR3 sequences, roughly 15% of them found once; the top ten carry about 0.4%. These same data were also listed under a study on yellow fever vaccine responses in identical twins.

Sequenced input: CD4+ T cells sorted from blood. These TCRs come from a woman between 18 and 29 years old in good health.

The chain employs TRBV12-3 or TRBV12-4 and TRBJ2-7, with D maybe TRBD1 (5 bases). The CDR3 totals 11 residues. Trimming stripped 3 bases from V and 9 bases from J, with 9 bases between. This chain's CDR3 is CASSFGQGQYF. CDR3 nucleotides: TGTGCCAGCAGTTTCGGGCAGGGGCAGTACTTC.

The chain uses TRBV24-1 and TRBJ1-1; D possibly corresponds to TRBD1 (5 bases). CDR1 is KGHDR, CDR2 SFDVKD, per germline. Between the trimmed V and J ends, which lost 10 bases and 3 bases, there was a span of 14 bases. This CDR3 comprises 13 residues. The chain's CDR3 is CATPPGADTEAFF. CDR3 in DNA: TGTGCCACTCCCCCCGGGGCGGACACTGAAGCTTTCTTT.

J is TRBJ2-1 and V is TRBV7-3, with 8 bases that match TRBD2. The CDR3 contains 16 residues. V gave up 0 bases and J gave up 5 bases; unmatched junction bases: 6. Germline V CDR1 and CDR2: SGHTA, FQGTGA. The CDR3 loop is CASSLTGTSVNNEQFF. As DNA, the CDR3 is TGTGCCAGCAGCTTAACAGGGACTAGTGTCAACAATGAGCAGTTCTTC.

This clonotype turned up a few times. V usage is TRBV11-2 and J usage is TRBJ1-1; D unresolved. V shed 2 bases and J shed 6 bases, with 13 bases lying between them. Germline V CDR1 and CDR2: SGHAT, FQNNGV. This CDR3 has 14 amino acids. The CDR3 sequence: CASSLLEWVAEAFF. The DNA of the CDR3 is TGTGCCAGCAGCTTATTGGAATGGGTCGCTGAAGCTTTCTTT.

This clonotype was observed a handful of times. This chain links TRBV11-2 with TRBJ2-3, with 14 bases identical to TRBD2. Germline values: CDR1 SGHAT, CDR2 FQNNGV. J gave up 0 bases and V 3 bases, and 14 bases lay outside the gene matches. This CDR3 has 21 amino acids. CDR3: CASSLRPGLAGASRSTDTQYF. The CDR3 nucleotides are TGTGCCAGCAGCTTGAGACCGGGACTAGCGGGAGCCTCGCGGAGCACAGATACGCAGTATTTT.

The J gene is TRBJ2-7, the V gene TRBV20-1, with 7 bases fitting TRBD1. Germline V gene data show CDR1 as DFQATT and CDR2 as SNEGSKA (reference sequence). With V trimmed by 4 bases and J by 2 bases, 8 bases remained unmatched. The CDR3 has 14 residues. The CDR3 sequence: CSAIEGARTYEQYF. DNA for the CDR3: TGCAGTGCTATTGAGGGGGCGAGGACCTACGAGCAGTACTTC.

This clonotype has more than one count but fewer than ten. The chain combines TRBV11-2 with TRBJ1-2; TRBD1 agrees at 8 bases. The CDR3 runs to 15 residues. With 8 bases clipped from V and 0 bases from J, the junction kept 8 bases outside the gene matches. Germline loops: CDR1 SGHAT, CDR2 FQNNGV. The DNA of the CDR3 is TGTGCCAGCCAGGATTGGACAGGGACTAACTATGGCTACACCTTC. The encoded protein is CASQDWTGTNYGYTF.

This chain uses TRBV24-1 with TRBJ1-5; D not resolved. CDR3 length: 13 residues. CDR1 is KGHDR and CDR2 is SFDVKD in the germline V gene. V was trimmed by 0 bases and J by 7 bases, leaving 6 bases between them. The CDR3: CATSDLPTQPQHF. CDR3 DNA: TGTGCCACCAGTGATTTGCCAACGCAGCCCCAGCATTTT.

The chain uses TRBV7-9 and TRBJ2-6, with 7 bases that match TRBD2. Germline V CDR1 and CDR2: SEHNR, FQNEAQ (reference sequence). The CDR3 is made up of 15 amino acids. V lost 7 bases, J lost 0 bases, and 3 bases stayed unmatched. CDR3 protein: CASTQRDSGANVLTF. In DNA form, the CDR3 reads TGTGCCAGCACACAGCGGGACTCTGGGGCCAACGTCCTGACTTTC.

This clonotype was seen ten or more times. V is TRBV20-1 and J is TRBJ2-7; D ambiguous. CDR1 is DFQATT and CDR2 is SNEGSKA in the germline V gene (reference sequence). Trimming cost V 0 bases and J 5 bases, with 5 bases left between them. The CDR3 consists of 11 residues. The CDR3 sequence: CSARDRHEQYF. CDR3 in DNA: TGCAGTGCTAGAGATCGGCACGAGCAGTACTTC.

The chain combines TRBV20-1 with TRBJ2-5; 9 bases line up with TRBD1. The CDR3 has 17 residues. CDR1 and CDR2 from the germline V gene are DFQATT and SNEGSKA (reference sequence). Trimming cost V 5 bases and J 5 bases; bases outside gene matches: 18. The CDR3 coding sequence is TGCAGTGCTCGCTCGCCCGCGGGACAGGGATTGCGGGAGACCCAGTACTTC. It codes for CSARSPAGQGLRETQYF.

On this clonotype itself: A clone one base away is much larger, so this may be a read error. V usage is TRBV7-9 and J usage is TRBJ2-5; the D gene is possibly TRBD2 (6 bases). Trimming stripped 0 bases from V and 6 bases from J, with 8 bases between. Germline V gene data show CDR1 as SEHNR and CDR2 as FQNEAQ (reference sequence). CDR3 size: 13 residues. This CDR3 reads CASSLAGGQTQYF. CDR3 coding DNA: TGTGCCAGCAGCTTAGCGGGGGGACAGACCCAGTACTTC. Based on the CDR3 plus reference TRBV7-9 and TRBJ2-5, the full variable domain is DTGVSQNPRHKITKRGQNVTFRCDPISEHNRLYWYRQTLGQGPEFLTYFQNEAQLEKSRLLSDRFSAERPKGSFSTLEIQRTEQGDSAMYLCASSLAGGQTQYFGPGTRLLVL.

This clonotype occurred a few times. V gene TRBV3-1 combines with J gene TRBJ2-2; D unclear. CDR1 LGHDT and CDR2 YNNKEL come from the germline V gene (reference sequence). The germline V and J ends were trimmed by 4 bases and 4 bases, with 16 bases remaining between them. This CDR3 is 16 amino acids long. The CDR3 loop reads CASSRIDQITTGELFF. In DNA form, the CDR3 reads TGTGCCAGCAGCCGTATCGATCAGATCACCACCGGGGAGCTGTTTTTT.

Ten or more counts support this clonotype. The genes are TRBV12-3 or TRBV12-4 and TRBJ2-5; 7 bases are a match to TRBD1. The CDR3 is 14 amino acids. With 5 bases clipped from V and 3 bases from J, the junction kept 6 bases outside the gene matches. The CDR3 nucleotides are TGTGCCAGCAGTCCTGGACAGGCTAAAGAGACCCAGTACTTC. It translates to CASSPGQAKETQYF.

Here the CDR3 reads CATSRGWTDTQYF. The CDR3 bases are TGTGCCACCAGCAGAGGGTGGACAGATACGCAGTATTTT. This chain joins TRBV15 and TRBJ2-3; D is uncertain. CDR1 is LNHNV, CDR2 YYDKDF, per germline (reference sequence). V shed 1 base and J shed 3 bases, with 5 bases lying between them. The CDR3 is 13 residues long. Looking up the rest from reference TRBV15 and TRBJ2-3 gives the full variable domain: DAMVIQNPRYQVTQFGKPVTLSCSQTLNHNVMYWYQQKSSQAPKLLFHYYDKDFNNEADTPDNFQSRRPNTSFCFLDIRSPGLGDTAMYLCATSRGWTDTQYFGPGTRLTVL.

V is TRBV18 and J is TRBJ2-6; D unclear. In germline, CDR1 is KGHSH, CDR2 LQKENI. Between the trimmed V and J ends, which lost 2 bases and 0 bases, there was a span of 5 bases. The CDR3 sequence is 15 residues long. In DNA form, the CDR3 reads TGTGCCAGCTCACCATCGGTCTCTGGGGCCAACGTCCTGACTTTC. It specifies CASSPSVSGANVLTF.

This clonotype was seen only a few times. The chain is built from TRBV6-4 and TRBJ2-5; 8 nucleotides line up with TRBD1. This CDR3 is built from 13 residues. CDR1 and CDR2 from the germline V gene are MRHNA and SNTAGT. The trim removed 4 bases at V and 3 bases at J, leaving 1 base unmatched. The CDR3 DNA follows: TGTGCCAGCAGTGCAGGGGGCAAAGAGACCCAGTACTTC. It encodes CASSAGGKETQYF.

This clonotype was seen more than once but under ten times. V usage is TRBV2 and J usage is TRBJ1-2; 8 bases line up with TRBD1. CDR3 length: 12 amino acids. Trimming took 3 bases from V and 7 from J; bases not matched to a gene: 1. Germline loops: CDR1 SNHLY, CDR2 FYNNEI. The CDR3 region is CASSEDRVGYTF. Here the CDR3 DNA reads TGTGCCAGCAGTGAGGACAGGGTTGGCTACACCTTC.

This clonotype was seen a handful of times. This chain's CDR3 is CSVTLGSGDNTEAFF. Here the CDR3 DNA reads TGCAGCGTTACCCTGGGTTCTGGGGATAACACTGAAGCTTTCTTT. V gene TRBV29-1 combines with J gene TRBJ1-1; D unresolved. V was clipped by 5 bases and J by 2 bases, with 18 bases between them. CDR1 is SQVTM, CDR2 ANQGSEA, per germline. The CDR3 is 15 amino acids.

The chain uses TRBV20-1 and TRBJ2-1; D perhaps matches TRBD1 (6 bases). Trimming stripped 3 bases from V and 1 base from J, with 10 bases between. Germline loops: CDR1 DFQATT, CDR2 SNEGSKA (reference sequence). This CDR3 has 14 amino acids. CDR3 coding DNA: TGCAGTGCTAGGGGGACAAATTCCTACAATGAGCAGTTCTTC. Translation gives CSARGTNSYNEQFF.

This clonotype occurred a few times. This chain links TRBV11-2 with TRBJ1-1; possible D gene TRBD1, 6 bases. The CDR3 is 13 residues long. Trimming removed 0 bases from V and 11 bases from J, with 13 bases in between. The germline V gene has CDR1 SGHAT and CDR2 FQNNGV. CDR3 sequence: CASSLDLGTGAFF. CDR3 in DNA: TGTGCCAGCAGCTTAGATCTAGGTACAGGGGCTTTCTTT.

This clonotype was counted between two and nine times. J is TRBJ2-1 and V is TRBV7-9, with TRBD2 matching over 11 bases. The CDR3 has 16 residues. Germline trimming cut 5 bases from V and 5 bases from J; bases unmatched to any gene: 8. The germline V gene has CDR1 SEHNR and CDR2 FQNEAQ (reference sequence). CDR3 nucleotide sequence: TGTGCCAGCAGCCCAACTAGCGGGGGCTTCAACAATGAGCAGTTCTTC. Translating gives CASSPTSGGFNNEQFF.

V and J are TRBV29-1 and TRBJ2-1, with TRBD1 identical over 12 bases. Losses at the gene ends were 5 bases for V and 6 bases for J; bases not matched to a gene: 8. The CDR3 has 15 amino acids. Germline lookup yields CDR1 SQVTM and CDR2 ANQGSEA. The CDR3 sequence: CSVCRDRGRRNEQFF. The CDR3 nucleotides read TGCAGCGTTTGCCGGGACAGGGGGCGGCGCAATGAGCAGTTCTTC.

This clonotype has at least ten counts. This chain joins TRBV20-1 and TRBJ2-7; D possibly corresponds to TRBD2 (5 bases). V lost 6 bases, J lost 3 bases, and 18 bases lay in between. The CDR3 is made up of 14 amino acids. Germline CDR1 and CDR2: DFQATT and SNEGSKA (reference sequence). The CDR3 nucleotides are TGCAGTGCCTTCAACTCGGGGATGGGCTACGAGCAGTACGTC. Translation: CSAFNSGMGYEQYV.